This record looks at one T cell receptor (beta chain) sequence and its context. What it binds is not known. This record belongs to a study of T cells after yellow fever vaccination. Study-level points and caveats: Contaminants from the bulk population, in the form of abundant clonotypes, could be found in FACS-sorted repertoires.

They built TCR cDNA with 5'RACE template switching, a step that put in a universal primer site and UMIs. TCRdb reprocessed the 5' RACE reads via MiXCR and lists one record per CDR3 protein. Altogether over 300,000 distinct CDR3 sequences are present, around 6.8% being singletons, with the ten largest covering about a sixth. The length of the CDR3 is 11 residues. Germline CDR1 is MDHEN and CDR2 is SYDVKM. The V gene end was trimmed by 6 bases and the J gene end by 6 bases; junction bases not matched to a gene: 1. The rearrangement uses TRBV28 and TRBJ1-2; 7 bases map to TRBD1. The source is a man younger than 35 who received the YFV17D yellow fever vaccine. This material consisted of PBMCs, taken about 41 days after the first yellow fever vaccination. The CDR3 loop reads CASSDRDGYTF. CDR3 nucleotide sequence: TGTGCCAGCAGCGACAGGGATGGCTACACCTTC.